The next 28 T cell receptor beta chains were all read from a single sample in a study of Graves' ophthalmopathy and Graves' hyperthyroidism. TCR beta CDR3 regions were amplified from RNA transcripts. RT-PCR was first run with HTBI primers, then multiplex PCR in a second round. TCRdb reprocessed the multiplex PCR reads with MiXCR, giving one entry per CDR3 protein. The sample shows about 500,000 distinct CDR3 sequences, 14% of them seen only once. The material sequenced was blood. The receptors come from a woman in her thirties with Graves' ophthalmopathy.

This clonotype was observed many times. The chain combines TRBV19 with TRBJ2-2, with 7 positions matching TRBD2. Germline CDR1 is LNHDA and CDR2 is SQIVND (reference sequence). The V segment lost 5 bases and the J segment 2 bases; nucleotides outside the gene matches: 5. The CDR3 is 15 residues long. The CDR3 DNA follows: TGTGCCAGTAGTCGTCTAGCGGCTAACACCGGGGAGCTGTTTTTT. It codes for CASSRLAANTGELFF.

This clonotype was picked up many times. V usage is TRBV6-1 and J usage is TRBJ2-7; 9 bases are shared with TRBD2. Per germline, CDR1 MNHNS and CDR2 SASEGT. V was clipped by 6 bases and J by 2 bases; unmatched bases: 14. The CDR3 length is 17 residues. The CDR3: CASSPKGRSGRTYEQYF. CDR3 nucleotide sequence: TGTGCCAGCAGCCCCAAGGGAAGGAGCGGGAGGACCTACGAGCAGTACTTC.

In its sample, this clonotype was seen many times. The CDR3 is CATSDLRAGYTF. CDR3 nucleotides: TGTGCCACCAGTGATTTGAGAGCTGGCTACACCTTC. V is TRBV24-1 and J is TRBJ1-2, with D unclear. The CDR3 length is 12 residues. Germline V CDR1 and CDR2: KGHDR, SFDVKD. The ends were cut back, 0 bases at V and 7 bases at J, with 5 bases in the middle.

This clonotype was counted many times. The CDR3: CASRTGPRGNQPQHF. DNA of the CDR3: TGTGCCAGCCGTACAGGCCCTCGGGGCAATCAGCCCCAGCATTTT. This sequence joins TRBV12-3 or TRBV12-4 and TRBJ1-5, with TRBD1 as a possible D gene (5 bases). This CDR3 region has 15 residues. V lost 8 bases and J lost 2, with 16 bases in between.

This clonotype turned up a few times. The chain joins TRBV14 to TRBJ2-1, with TRBD2 identical over 12 bases. The trim removed 4 bases at V and 8 bases at J, leaving 6 bases unmatched. Germline V gives CDR1 SGHDN, CDR2 FVKESK. The length of the CDR3 is 15 residues. The CDR3 here is CASSRTSGMLDEQFF. In nucleotides, the CDR3 is TGTGCCAGCAGCCGGACTAGCGGGATGTTGGATGAGCAGTTCTTC. The full variable domain, in which reference TRBV14 and TRBJ2-1 provide the parts outside the CDR3, is EAGVTQFPSHSVIEKGQTVTLRCDPISGHDNLYWYRRVMGKEIKFLLHFVKESKQDESGMPNNRFLAERTGGTYSTLKVQPAELEDSGVYFCASSRTSGMLDEQFFGPGTRLTVL.

This clonotype was seen ten or more times. A much larger clone is a single base away; this may be a read error. The chain joins TRBV28 to TRBJ1-5, with D maybe TRBD1 (6 bases). The germline V and J ends were trimmed by 2 bases and 4 bases, with 18 bases remaining between them. Germline assignment: CDR1 MDHEN and CDR2 SYDVKM. The CDR3 has 17 amino acids. CDR3 sequence (DNA): TGTGCCAGCAGTTTAAGCGGTATGGAACAGGGTAATCAGCCCCAGCATTTT. It codes for CASSLSGMEQGNQPQHF. The whole variable domain, remainder taken from reference TRBV28 and TRBJ1-5, is DVKVTQSSRYLVKRTGEKVFLECVQDMDHENMFWYRQDPGLGLRLIYFSYDVKMKEKGDIPEGYSVSREKKERFSLILESASTNQTSMYLCASSLSGMEQGNQPQHFGDGTRLSIL.

This clonotype has ten or more counts. This sequence joins TRBV29-1 and TRBJ2-2, with a tentative D call TRBD2 (5 bases). Germline values: CDR1 SQVTM, CDR2 ANQGSEA. V lost 2 bases and J lost 3, with 10 bases in between. The CDR3 has 14 amino acids. CDR3 sequence (DNA): TGCAGCGTTGAAAGCGAGGGCGACACCGGGGAGCTGTTTTTT. Amino acid sequence: CSVESEGDTGELFF.

There are many counts of this clonotype. The chain has TRBV6-1 and TRBJ2-7, with D unresolved. The CDR3 consists of 11 residues. The germline CDR1 and CDR2 sequences are MNHNS and SASEGT. Trimming removed 7 bases from V and 3 bases from J, with 7 bases in between. In DNA form, the CDR3 reads TGTGCCAGCACGGGCCTCTACGAGCAGTACTTC. This codes for CASTGLYEQYF.

This clonotype was detected many times. The CDR3, as DNA: TGTGCCAGCAGTTTAAGACTTTATGGCTACACCTTC. As protein: CASSLRLYGYTF. The chain joins TRBV28 to TRBJ1-2; D not certain. The V end was cut by 2 bases, the J end by 5 bases, with 6 bases between. The germline gives CDR1 MDHEN, CDR2 SYDVKM. This CDR3 contains 12 residues.

In its sample, this clonotype was seen many times. The V and J genes are TRBV5-1 and TRBJ1-1; TRBD1 agrees at 9 bases. Germline CDR1 SGHRS, CDR2 YFSETQ. The junction had 8 bases not matched to a gene; V was cut back by 4 bases and J by 1 base. The CDR3 runs 16 residues. The CDR3, as DNA: TGCGCCAGCAGCGGAGGGACAGGGAGGTCGAACACTGAAGCTTTCTTT. It specifies CASSGGTGRSNTEAFF.

This clonotype was seen ten or more times. The rearrangement joins TRBV2 to TRBJ1-6; 8 bases agree with TRBD1. The CDR3 spans 16 residues. Germline assignment: CDR1 SNHLY and CDR2 FYNNEI. Trimming took 6 bases from V and 14 from J; bases not matched to a gene: 18. CDR3 amino acids: CASSPRTGSSSRTLHF. CDR3 in DNA: TGTGCCAGCAGCCCCAGGACAGGGTCGTCTTCGAGAACCCTCCACTTT.

About this clonotype itself: A single base separates this from a much larger clone, so it may be a read error. The CDR3 does not close with the conserved phenylalanine or tryptophan, likely indicating a read error. This chain connects TRBV14 to TRBJ1-1; D might be TRBD1 (6 bases). Trimming removed 4 bases at V and 8 bases at J, with 11 bases between. This CDR3 spans 12 amino acids. Germline CDR1 and CDR2: SGHDN and FVKESK. CDR3 sequence: CASSPDRLEAFV. Here the CDR3 DNA reads TGTGCCAGCAGCCCAGACAGGCTAGAAGCTTTCGTT.

This clonotype showed up many times. The V and J genes are TRBV29-1 and TRBJ2-7; D is undetermined. Trimming stripped 5 bases from V and 4 bases from J, with 9 bases between. CDR3 size: 11 residues. Germline V gene sequence: CDR1 SQVTM, CDR2 ANQGSEA. The DNA for the CDR3 is TGCAGCGTTCAACAGCAATACGAGCAGTACTTC. Translated, it gives CSVQQQYEQYF.

V and J are TRBV19 and TRBJ1-1; perhaps TRBD1 as D (6 bases). Germline V gene data show CDR1 as LNHDA and CDR2 as SQIVND (reference sequence). The CDR3 sequence is 16 residues long. V lost 6 bases to trimming and J lost 5 bases, with 22 bases between them. The CDR3: CASSYIQGGRRTEAFF. CDR3 nucleotides: TGTGCCAGTAGCTATATACAGGGAGGGAGAAGGACTGAAGCTTTCTTT.

This clonotype was counted many times. The rearrangement links TRBV19 to TRBJ2-7, with D perhaps being TRBD1 or TRBD2 (5 bases each). The CDR3 length is 16 residues. The germline V gene has CDR1 LNHDA and CDR2 SQIVND (reference sequence). V dropped 3 bases and J dropped 3 bases, with 18 bases sitting between them. The CDR3 reads CASSIVRGETFYEQYF. The CDR3, as DNA: TGTGCCAGTAGTATCGTAAGAGGGGAGACGTTCTACGAGCAGTACTTC.

A note on this clonotype: Possible read error: a much larger clone is one base away. The V and J genes are TRBV6-2 or TRBV6-3 and TRBJ1-1; 9 bases fit TRBD1. V dropped 7 bases and J dropped 4; count of bases not matched to a gene: 13. Germline assignment: CDR1 MNHEY and CDR2 SVGEGT. This CDR3 has 16 amino acids. The CDR3 coding sequence is TGTGCCAGCACTTCTGGGACAGGGAGATTTGGCACTGAAGCTTTCTTT. Protein sequence: CASTSGTGRFGTEAFF.

This clonotype was recorded once. This is likely a read error, given that the CDR3 carries no conserved phenylalanine or tryptophan at its end. The V and J genes are TRBV13 and TRBJ2-7; D possibly corresponds to TRBD2 (6 bases). This CDR3 has 14 residues. Germline CDR1 and CDR2: PRHDT and FYEKMQ (reference sequence). Trimming pared 2 bases from V and 0 bases from J, leaving 8 bases between. CDR3 loop: CASSLRGFSYEQYY. The CDR3, as DNA: TGTGCCAGCAGCTTACGGGGGTTCTCCTACGAGCAGTACTAC.

This clonotype occurred many times. This chain connects TRBV28 to TRBJ2-7; 9 bases match TRBD1. V lost 5 bases, J lost 5 bases, and 10 bases stayed unmatched. Germline V gene lookup returns CDR1 MDHEN and CDR2 SYDVKM. This CDR3 region has 15 residues. CDR3 in amino acids: CASSPNRDRDDEQYF. The CDR3 DNA reads TGTGCCAGCAGTCCCAACCGGGACAGGGATGACGAGCAGTACTTC.

This clonotype was recorded a few times. V is TRBV20-1 and J is TRBJ2-5, with 12 positions matching TRBD2. This CDR3 region has 16 residues. Germline V CDR1 and CDR2: DFQATT, SNEGSKA (reference sequence). J gave up 7 bases and V 2 bases, and 11 bases lay outside the gene matches. CDR3 DNA sequence: TGCAGTGCTAGACCACTAGCGGGGGGAGTCGCGGGGACCCAGTACTTC. Amino acids: CSARPLAGGVAGTQYF.

In its sample, this clonotype was seen a few times. V gene TRBV6-4 combines with J gene TRBJ2-1, with D uncertain. The germline gives CDR1 MRHNA, CDR2 SNTAGT. The CDR3 loop spans 14 amino acids. Trimming removed 0 bases from V and 3 bases from J, with 6 bases in between. This CDR3 reads CASSDSGDYNEQFF. In DNA, the CDR3 is TGTGCCAGCAGTGACTCGGGCGACTACAATGAGCAGTTCTTC.

As to this clonotype: A much larger clone differs from this one at a single base, so this may be a read error. The rearrangement joins TRBV20-1 to TRBJ1-2; D is possibly TRBD1 (5 bases). Germline lookup yields CDR1 DFQATT and CDR2 SNEGSKA (reference sequence). CDR3 size: 12 residues. Trimming pared 3 bases from V and 3 bases from J, leaving 8 bases between. CDR3 nucleotide sequence: TGCAGTGCTAGGATCAGGGACTATGGCTACACCTTC. Residues: CSARIRDYGYTF.

The table lists this clonotype with many counts. The chain employs TRBV29-1 and TRBJ2-5; TRBD2 matches 12 bases. Germline CDR1 reads SQVTM; CDR2 reads ANQGSEA. V lost 4 bases, J lost 5 bases, and 5 bases stayed unmatched. The CDR3 is made up of 14 amino acids. The CDR3 sequence: CSVGTSGNRETQYF. CDR3 sequence (DNA): TGCAGCGTTGGGACTAGCGGGAATCGGGAGACCCAGTACTTC.

The chain recombines TRBV4-1 with TRBJ2-2; D possibly uses TRBD1 or TRBD2 (5 bases each). The CDR3 covers 13 residues. V was trimmed by 4 bases and J by 9 bases, leaving 12 bases between them. CDR1 is MGHRA and CDR2 is YSYEKL in the germline V gene. CDR3 nucleotide sequence: TGCGCCAGCAGCCCACTGGGACGGCGGGAGCTGTTTTTT. Residues: CASSPLGRRELFF.

At least ten counts were recorded for this clonotype. The V and J genes are TRBV20-1 and TRBJ1-2; maybe TRBD1 (5 bases). This CDR3 contains 14 residues. Germline CDR1 reads DFQATT; CDR2 reads SNEGSKA (reference sequence). V was trimmed by 0 bases and J by 4 bases, leaving 12 bases between them. Here the CDR3 reads CSAREPGAAYGYTF. The CDR3 DNA is TGCAGTGCTAGAGAGCCTGGGGCGGCCTATGGCTACACCTTC.

The chain carries TRBV12-3 or TRBV12-4 and TRBJ2-7; 12 bases agree with TRBD2. The CDR3 spans 17 residues. The V gene end was trimmed by 6 bases and the J gene end by 2 bases; junction bases not matched to a gene: 11. The CDR3 bases are TGTGCCAGCAGCCCTCCCCCGACTAGCGGGAGAACCTACGAGCAGTACTTC. This translates into CASSPPPTSGRTYEQYF.

This clonotype has ten or more counts. The chain links TRBV6-5 to TRBJ2-4, with 8 bases identical to TRBD2. Germline-derived CDR1 and CDR2 are MNHEY and SVGAGI. After removal of 0 bases from V and 0 bases from J, the junction contained 4 bases not matched to a gene. The CDR3 loop spans 17 amino acids. CDR3 in DNA: TGTGCCAGCAGTTACTCGGCGGGAGGTGTAGCCAAAAACATTCAGTACTTC. Translating it yields CASSYSAGGVAKNIQYF.

This clonotype was seen only once. The chain employs TRBV20-1 and TRBJ1-1; weak D call: TRBD1 (5 bases). The germline V and J ends were trimmed by 3 bases and 5 bases, with 13 bases remaining between them. Germline lookup yields CDR1 DFQATT and CDR2 SNEGSKA (reference sequence). There are 13 residues in the CDR3. CDR3 sequence reads: CSASLQARTEAFF. CDR3 sequence (DNA): TGCAGTGCTAGTTTACAGGCCAGAACTGAAGCTTTCTTT.

In this sample, this clonotype turned up many times. The V and J genes are TRBV14 and TRBJ2-5; D ambiguous. Trimming stripped 4 bases from V and 1 base from J, with 16 bases between. The CDR3 has 16 amino acids. The germline V gene encodes CDR1 SGHDN and CDR2 FVKESK. The CDR3 here is CASSLEASRAQETQYF. The CDR3 DNA sequence: TGTGCCAGCAGCCTCGAAGCGTCCCGCGCCCAAGAGACCCAGTACTTC.